What follows is one T cell receptor (beta chain) and its context. Its target is not known. The V gene's germline CDR1 is SSHAT and CDR2 FNYEAQ (reference sequence). V lost 5 bases and J lost 4; bases outside the gene matches: 5. This CDR3 contains 15 residues. The PCR was carried out with 60 Vbeta primers and 13 Jbeta primers. Generated by immunoSEQ multiplex PCR, the TCRdb table keeps only in-frame clones and is missing some. The sample holds roughly 130,000 clones, roughly 70% seen once. The data originate from a study of cytomegalovirus exposure and HLA in healthy donors. General study results and limits: As a later analysis showed, a missense DCLRE1C variant was linked to trimming of TCR beta V- and J-genes. Later findings reportedly placed an Asian-associated ancestry cluster below the roughly 700-donor mean for N-insertions.

Input material: PBMCs. This chain joins TRBV7-7 and TRBJ2-2; 9 nucleotides agree with TRBD1. This clonotype originated in a middle-aged woman in good health and CMV-seropositive. The CDR3 nucleotides are TGTGCCAGCAGCGTGGGACAGGGAGGCACCGGGGAGCTGTTTTTT. This translates into CASSVGQGGTGELFF.